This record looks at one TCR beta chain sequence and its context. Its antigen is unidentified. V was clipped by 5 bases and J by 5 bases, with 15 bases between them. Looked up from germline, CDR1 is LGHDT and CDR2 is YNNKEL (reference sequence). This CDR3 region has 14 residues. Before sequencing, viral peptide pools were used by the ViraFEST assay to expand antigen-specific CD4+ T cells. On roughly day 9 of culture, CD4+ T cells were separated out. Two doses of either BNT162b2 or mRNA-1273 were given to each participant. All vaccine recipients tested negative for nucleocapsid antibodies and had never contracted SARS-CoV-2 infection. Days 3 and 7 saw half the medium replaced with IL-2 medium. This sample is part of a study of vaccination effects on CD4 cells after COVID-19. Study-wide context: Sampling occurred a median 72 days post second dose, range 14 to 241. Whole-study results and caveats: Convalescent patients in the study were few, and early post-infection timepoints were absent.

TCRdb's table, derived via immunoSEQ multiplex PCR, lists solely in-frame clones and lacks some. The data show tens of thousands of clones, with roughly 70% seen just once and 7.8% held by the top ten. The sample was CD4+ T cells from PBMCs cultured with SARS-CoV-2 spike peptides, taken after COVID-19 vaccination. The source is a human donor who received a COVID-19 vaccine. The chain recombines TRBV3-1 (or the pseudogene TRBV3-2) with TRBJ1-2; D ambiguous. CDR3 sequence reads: CASSYRSGRYGYTF. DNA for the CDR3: TGTGCCAGCAGCTATCGGTCAGGACGGTATGGCTACACCTTC.